This T cell receptor beta chain stems from a study of blood T cell repertoires in COVID-19. Study details: T cells, B-cell-depleted T cells, or PBMCs supplied cDNA or gDNA.

This clone was counted only a few times. Losses at the gene ends were 6 bases for V and 6 bases for J; bases not matched to a gene: 8. Germline V lookup: CDR1 MNHEY, CDR2 SVGAGI. The CDR3 contains 15 residues. Sequenced by immunoSEQ multiplex PCR; TCRdb stores in-frame clones only, minus some. Here the sample spans 400,000 to 550,000 clones, roughly 91% being singletons. Sequencing was performed on peripheral blood. This TCR derives from a woman under 40 with acute or convalescent COVID-19. The chain couples TRBV6-5 to TRBJ1-6; 7 bases align to TRBD1. The CDR3 nucleotides are TGTGCCAGCAGGGGAACCGGGACAGCTAATTCACCCCTCCACTTT. It codes for CASRGTGTANSPLHF.